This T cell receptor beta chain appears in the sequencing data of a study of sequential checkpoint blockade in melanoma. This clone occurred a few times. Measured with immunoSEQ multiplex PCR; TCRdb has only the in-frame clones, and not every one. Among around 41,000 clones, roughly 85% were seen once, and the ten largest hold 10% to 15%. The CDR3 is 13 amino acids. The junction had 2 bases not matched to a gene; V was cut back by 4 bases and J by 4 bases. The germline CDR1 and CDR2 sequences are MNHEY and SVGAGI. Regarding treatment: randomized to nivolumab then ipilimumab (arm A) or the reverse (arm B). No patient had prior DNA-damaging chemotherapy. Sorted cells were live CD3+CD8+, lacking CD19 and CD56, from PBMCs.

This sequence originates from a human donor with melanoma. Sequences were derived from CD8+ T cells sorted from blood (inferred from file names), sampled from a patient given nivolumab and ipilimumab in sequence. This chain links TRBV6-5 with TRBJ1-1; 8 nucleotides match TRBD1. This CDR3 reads CASSFGQGTEAFF. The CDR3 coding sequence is TGTGCCAGCAGTTTCGGACAGGGCACTGAAGCTTTCTTT.